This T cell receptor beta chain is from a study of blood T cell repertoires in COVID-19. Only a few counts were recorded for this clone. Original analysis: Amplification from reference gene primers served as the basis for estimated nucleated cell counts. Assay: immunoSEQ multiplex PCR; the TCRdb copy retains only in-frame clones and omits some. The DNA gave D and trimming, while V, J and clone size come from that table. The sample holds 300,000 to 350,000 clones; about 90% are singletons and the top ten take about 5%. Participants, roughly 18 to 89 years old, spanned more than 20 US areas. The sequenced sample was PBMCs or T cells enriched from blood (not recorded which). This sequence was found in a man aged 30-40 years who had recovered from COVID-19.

The CDR3 loop is CASSAGGPGYTF. The CDR3 DNA reads TGTGCCAGCAGTGCAGGGGGCCCTGGCTACACCTTC. This chain links TRBV2 with TRBJ1-2, with 8 bases that match TRBD1. Germline lookup yields CDR1 SNHLY and CDR2 FYNNEI. J was trimmed by 7 bases and V by 4 bases; bases with no gene match: 2. The CDR3 sequence is 12 residues long.